What follows are 6 T cell receptor beta chains derived from one specimen sequenced in a study of control samples from healthy donors and cancer patients. Sequencing used immunoSEQ multiplex PCR; TCRdb keeps in-frame clones, though not all of them. The profile shows under 110,000 clones, around 89% of them singletons. The specimen was blood. These receptors came from a man in his thirties or forties in good health.

The gene calls are TRBV7-6 and TRBJ1-4; D is unresolved. The CDR3 consists of 15 residues. Germline CDR1 reads SGHVS; CDR2 reads FNYEAQ. V was trimmed by 0 bases and J by 0 bases, leaving 5 bases between them. Written as DNA, the CDR3 is TGTGCCAGCAGCTTAGCTCCCTCAACTAATGAAAAACTGTTTTTT. Its protein is CASSLAPSTNEKLFF.

This rearrangement joins TRBV6-5 to TRBJ1-2, with D unclear. CDR3 length: 13 residues. CDR1 and CDR2 (germline): MNHEY, SVGAGI. V lost 6 bases and J lost 5, with 13 bases in between. CDR3 DNA: TGTGCCAGCAGCCAAGGACGGTGGTATGGCTACACCTTC. Translation gives CASSQGRWYGYTF.

This chain uses TRBV5-4 with TRBJ2-7; a weak D match, TRBD1 (6 bases). V was pared by 0 bases and J by 3 bases, with 10 bases between. Germline lookup yields CDR1 SGHNT and CDR2 YYREEE (reference sequence). This CDR3 is built from 14 residues. The CDR3 DNA follows: TGTGCCAGCAGCTTGGGGACAGTAGGCTACGAGCAGTACGTC. Its protein is CASSLGTVGYEQYV.

The V and J genes are TRBV5-4 and TRBJ2-3; the match to TRBD2 covers 9 bases. There are 16 residues in the CDR3. V shed 0 bases and J 2 bases; nucleotides not matched to a gene: 4. The germline V gene encodes CDR1 SGHNT and CDR2 YYREEE (reference sequence). In DNA form, the CDR3 reads TGTGCCAGCAGCTTGGATGCTAGCGGGGACACAGATACGCAGTATTTT. Residues: CASSLDASGDTDTQYF.

This clone appeared a single time. J is TRBJ2-7 and V is TRBV28, with 8 bases matching TRBD1. With V trimmed by 5 bases and J by 0 bases, 9 bases remained unmatched. The length of the CDR3 is 16 residues. Germline V gene data show CDR1 as MDHEN and CDR2 as SYDVKM. CDR3: CASSTPGGTGSYEQYF. Here the CDR3 DNA reads TGTGCCAGCAGTACCCCAGGGGGCACAGGCTCCTACGAGCAGTACTTC.

The gene calls are TRBV6-5 and TRBJ1-5; 8 bases map to TRBD1. The germline V gene encodes CDR1 MNHEY and CDR2 SVGAGI. The CDR3 runs to 14 residues. V shed 5 bases and J 10 bases; nucleotides not matched to a gene: 10. CDR3 amino acids: CASSTGTGQQPQHF. The CDR3 nucleotides read TGTGCCAGCAGTACTGGGACAGGACAGCAACCCCAGCATTTT.